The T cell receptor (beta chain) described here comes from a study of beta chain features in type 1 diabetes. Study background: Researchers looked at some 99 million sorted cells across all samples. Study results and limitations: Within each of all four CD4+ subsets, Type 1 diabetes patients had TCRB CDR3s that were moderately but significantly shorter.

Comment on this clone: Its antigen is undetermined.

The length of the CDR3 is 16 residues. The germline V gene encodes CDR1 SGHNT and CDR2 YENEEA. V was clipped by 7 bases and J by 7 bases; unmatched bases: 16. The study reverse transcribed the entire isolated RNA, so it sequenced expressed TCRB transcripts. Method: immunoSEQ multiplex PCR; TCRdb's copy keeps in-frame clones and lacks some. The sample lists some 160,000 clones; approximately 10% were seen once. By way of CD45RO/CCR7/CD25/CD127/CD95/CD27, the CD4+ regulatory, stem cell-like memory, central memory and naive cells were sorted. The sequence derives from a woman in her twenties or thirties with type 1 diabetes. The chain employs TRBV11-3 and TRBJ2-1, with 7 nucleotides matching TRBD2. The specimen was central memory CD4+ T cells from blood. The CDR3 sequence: CASTTRGTAGVNEQFF. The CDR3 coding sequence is TGTGCCAGCACCACAAGAGGGACCGCGGGAGTAAATGAGCAGTTCTTC. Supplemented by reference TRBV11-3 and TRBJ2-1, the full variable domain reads EAGVVQSPRYKIIEKKQPVAFWCNPISGHNTLYWYLQNLGQGPELLIRYENEEAVDDSQLPKDRFSAERLKGVDSTLKIQPAELGDSAVYLCASTTRGTAGVNEQFFGPGTRLTVL.